This T cell receptor (beta chain) is drawn from a study of T-cell memory formation after mild COVID-19. Across the study: Largely, the TCR clusters proved donor specific. Study-level results: Pre-infection memory carried some responding clones, suggesting that cross-reactive memory joined. There was a balanced CD4/CD8 profile in clones contracting day 15 to 85, and later expanders leaned CD4+.

This CDR3 has 14 amino acids. Germline trimming cut 5 bases from V and 7 bases from J; bases unmatched to any gene: 5. The germline V gene encodes CDR1 SGHRS and CDR2 YFSETQ. TCRdb re-analysed the 5' RACE reads in MiXCR, keeping a single row per CDR3 protein. The profile shows around 200,000 distinct CDR3 sequences, around 9.1% of them singletons. This clonotype was seen ten or more times. Antigen unknown. The chain uses TRBV5-1 and TRBJ2-1; 11 nucleotides align to TRBD1. The source material was PBMCs or a T cell subset sorted from them (not recorded which). The receptor comes from a man aged 18 to 29 who had mild COVID-19 (a few samples of this study predate the infection). Cell type and time point are not known. CDR3 residues: CASRPGTGGNEQFF. The CDR3 DNA follows: TGCGCCAGCAGACCCGGGACAGGGGGAAATGAGCAGTTCTTC.